This T cell receptor (beta chain) was captured in a study of shared clonotypes between healthy human individuals (TCRdb year 2020). Regarding the research as a whole: The cohort comprised a couple of women and a few men aged 18 to 49 years. Blood TCR repertoires of five healthy adults were deeply sequenced to estimate repertoire size and the extent of clonotype sharing between individuals. Different laboratories and diverse techniques were used to prepare libraries and sequence TCR repertoires, to increase sequencing depth and limit assay-specific biases. Each donor's leukapheresis produced roughly between about 0.8 and 8.9 billion PBMCs. For each donor, three plates each were used for CD4 naive and CD4 memory, two plates were used for CD8 naive, and one plate was used for CD8 memory.

The donors were healthy, HIV-negative adults who had no recently reported acute infections or vaccinations. Every donor was a Caucasian adult residing in Nashville, Tennessee, USA. CD4+ T cells were enriched by magnetic negative selection, after which naive cells were positively selected on CD45RA and the negative fraction was taken as the memory subset. Blood was collected by leukapheresis, and PBMCs were isolated by Ficoll-Histopaque density gradient centrifugation and then cryopreserved in liquid nitrogen vapor phase. Purity and quantity of every magnetically sorted T cell population were checked by analytical flow cytometry. From each sorted fraction, genomic DNA was isolated and quantified by UV absorbance on a Nanodrop 2000c. Of note for this clone: The specificity of this receptor is unknown. No quality values exist for individual bases; no much larger clone is one base distant.

The CDR3 runs 15 residues from the cysteine to the phenylalanine. Only the CDR3 region is kept as DNA, spanning 45 bases read in frame from base 1. Germline trimming amounts to 2 bases on V and 2 bases on J, with 5 as the count of junction bases outside the gene matches. The germline V gene encodes CDR1 GTSNPN and CDR2 SVGIG (reference sequence). TCR CDR3 regions were amplified from genomic DNA by multiplex PCR using the deep immunoSEQ assay. Genomic DNA extracted from each cell subset was distributed evenly over all wells of several immunoSEQ 96-well plates, and each plate served as one replicate. Each replicate PCR for sorted subsets received 200 ng genomic DNA, equal to 30,000 or so T cell genomes. The purified libraries were quantified using a Qubit 3.0 fluorometer, sized with a Bioanalyzer 2100, and then quantified again using the KAPA Library Quantification kit. Every immunoSEQ 96-well plate was sequenced on a dedicated single-read 150-cycle Illumina NextSeq 550 flow cell. On the authors' methods: Because the immunoSEQ output held only junctional sequences and lacked quality scores, the filtering could not match the filtering applied to full-length reads. To assign V/J genes and CDR3, sequences were annotated against IMGT germline references using PyIR, a Python wrapper for IgBLAST v1.9. Reads with weak V/J assignments (E-value above 1e-6), missing CDR3, stop codons, out-of-frame junctions, or ambiguous translated residues were removed. V3J clonotypes were defined as sequences sharing an identical inferred V gene, J gene, and CDR3 amino acid sequence. To compute the percentage overlap between repertoires, the number of shared unique clonotypes was divided by the size of the smaller repertoire. RTK rarefaction, the Chao1 estimator, and Recon v2.1 estimates of unobserved clonotypes were used to assess repertoire richness. For all TCRbeta clonotypes obtained by the gDNA method from a handful of donors, generation probabilities were computed with OLGA. Imported from immuneACCESS, the table was reduced by TCRdb to in-frame sequences with V and J called. These copies leave out some clones; in studies compared against another copy, an unresolved V gene accounts for under half, and the cause of the remainder is not known. That table gives V, J and clone size, and the DNA gave D and trimming. The table for this sample lists about 1.1 million clones; about 80% of them were counted only once. The ten largest clones capture approximately 0.95% of the sample.

Broad study findings and their caveats: Only blood was sampled, and tissue TCR repertoires likely differ from those in blood. Sharing across four donors was observed for approximately 5% of naive CD4, about 3.2% of naive CD8, 2.3% of memory CD4, and roughly 0.43% of memory CD8 clonotypes. Larger estimated clonotype richness was generally found for naive subsets than for memory subsets. Pairwise subsampling led to the expectation that sequencing depth would affect the degree of clonotype sharing among donors. Even with the large sequencing depth, rarefaction of the sorted-subset datasets indicated that sequencing was incomplete. Higher generation probabilities were observed for clonotypes shared by all four sorted-subset donors than for non-shared clonotypes. Because the study included only a small number of donors, the genetic and exposure-history diversity represented was limited.

This chain is built from TRBV30 and TRBJ2-1; 8 central nucleotides agree with TRBD1. The sample comprised memory CD4+ T cells from PBMCs. The cell subset or site label of this sample denotes: CD45RA-negative fraction. This sequence was found in a man younger than 30 in good health. Some clones in this sample may be carry-over from other donors' samples. Here the CDR3 is given as CAWSRGQGAYNEQFF. At the DNA level, the sequence is TGTGCCTGGAGTCGAGGACAGGGCGCCTACAATGAGCAGTTCTTC.